The 17 T cell receptor beta chains reported below all come from one sample, sequenced in a study of cytomegalovirus exposure and HLA in healthy donors. Primers: 60 Vbeta forward and 13 Jbeta reverse. Sequenced by immunoSEQ multiplex PCR; TCRdb stores in-frame clones only, minus some. The data contain some 120,000 clones, around 73% of them singletons. The sample comprised PBMCs. The receptors were sampled from a middle-aged woman in good health and CMV-seropositive.

The chain combines TRBV6-5 with TRBJ1-2; 10 positions match TRBD1. Germline V gives CDR1 MNHEY, CDR2 SVGAGI. CDR3 size: 15 residues. V shed 7 bases, J shed 3 bases, and the junction held 8 bases outside the gene matches. This chain's CDR3 is CASKPGQGFYYGYTF. The CDR3 DNA reads TGTGCCAGCAAACCGGGACAGGGGTTCTACTATGGCTACACCTTC.

In this sample, this clone turned up a few times. This CDR3 reads CASSPTSGGADEQFF. CDR3 coding DNA: TGCGCCAGCAGCCCGACTAGCGGGGGGGCCGATGAGCAGTTCTTC. This chain connects TRBV5-1 to TRBJ2-1; TRBD2 matches at 14 bases. The CDR3 is made up of 15 amino acids. The germline V gene has CDR1 SGHRS and CDR2 YFSETQ. With V trimmed by 4 bases and J by 8 bases, 5 bases remained unmatched.

This chain connects TRBV19 to TRBJ2-5; tentative D call: TRBD2 (6 bases). The CDR3 consists of 12 residues. Trimming pared 4 bases from V and 5 bases from J, leaving 8 bases between. The germline V gene has CDR1 LNHDA and CDR2 SQIVND (reference sequence). This CDR3 is CASSTGTETQYF. For the CDR3, the DNA is TGTGCCAGTAGTACAGGGACTGAGACCCAGTACTTC.

The V and J genes are TRBV5-1 and TRBJ2-1; TRBD2 agrees at 11 bases. The ends lost 4 bases at V and 1 base at J; junction bases unmatched: 4. Germline CDR1 and CDR2: SGHRS and YFSETQ. The length of the CDR3 is 16 residues. CDR3 DNA: TGCGCCAGCAGCGTTAGCGGGGGGGGATCCTACAATGAGCAGTTCTTC. Translating gives CASSVSGGGSYNEQFF. The whole variable domain, filled in from reference TRBV5-1 and TRBJ2-1, reads KAGVTQTPRYLIKTRGQQVTLSCSPISGHRSVSWYQQTPGQGLQFLFEYFSETQRNKGNFPGRFSGRQFSNSRSEMNVSTLELGDSALYLCASSVSGGGSYNEQFFGPGTRLTVL.

The CDR3 DNA follows: TGTGCCAGCAGCTTGGGGGGCGTGTATGCTGAAGCTTTCTTT. Translation: CASSLGGVYAEAFF. The rearrangement joins TRBV5-4 to TRBJ1-1; possibly TRBD1 for D (5 bases). This CDR3 contains 14 residues. Germline V gives CDR1 SGHNT, CDR2 YYREEE (reference sequence). The germline V and J ends were trimmed by 0 bases and 6 bases, with 12 bases remaining between them.

The chain combines TRBV2 with TRBJ1-1; D gene uncertain. Germline CDR1 reads SNHLY; CDR2 reads FYNNEI. Between the trimmed V and J ends, which lost 1 base and 6 bases, there was a span of 12 bases. The CDR3 loop spans 14 amino acids. The CDR3 coding sequence is TGTGCCAGCAGTGAAGGGTATGGGCAGGCTGAAGCTTTCTTT. Translating gives CASSEGYGQAEAFF.

This clone was recorded once. The gene calls are TRBV5-4 and TRBJ1-2; 8 nucleotides line up with TRBD1. Trimming cost V 0 bases and J 7 bases; bases outside gene matches: 2. The CDR3 has 13 amino acids. Germline V lookup: CDR1 SGHNT, CDR2 YYREEE (reference sequence). CDR3 coding DNA: TGTGCCAGCAGCTTGGGGACAGGGTCTGGCTACACCTTC. It specifies CASSLGTGSGYTF.

The chain recombines TRBV6-6 with TRBJ2-2, with D possibly being TRBD2 (5 bases). This CDR3 contains 14 residues. Germline V gene sequence: CDR1 MNHNY, CDR2 SVGAGI (reference sequence). Trimming cost V 7 bases and J 7 bases, with 16 bases left between them. The CDR3 nucleotides are TGTGCCAGCACCCTCAGTTACGGGGACGGGGAGCTGTTTTTT. Encoded protein: CASTLSYGDGELFF.

V is TRBV6-5 and J is TRBJ2-7, with D perhaps matching TRBD1 (6 bases). The germline V gene encodes CDR1 MNHEY and CDR2 SVGAGI. V shed 6 bases and J shed 0 bases, with 12 bases lying between them. The CDR3 totals 14 residues. The CDR3 coding sequence is TGTGCCAGCAGAAACTACAGGGACTCCTACGAGCAGTACTTC. Translating gives CASRNYRDSYEQYF.

The chain couples TRBV18 to TRBJ1-6; possibly TRBD1 for D (6 bases). The CDR3 has 15 amino acids. Germline V CDR1 and CDR2: KGHSH, LQKENI. Trimming shortened V by 3 bases and J by 6 bases, and 12 bases separated the two germline ends. In DNA form, the CDR3 reads TGTGCCAGCTCACCTCAGGGGCCTCGTAATTCACCCCTCCACTTT. It specifies CASSPQGPRNSPLHF.

V and J are TRBV29-1 and TRBJ2-5; TRBD2 matches at 7 bases. The CDR3 is 13 amino acids. The germline gives CDR1 SQVTM, CDR2 ANQGSEA. The ends lost 2 bases at V and 4 bases at J; junction bases unmatched: 4. The CDR3: CSVEKGGRETQYF. DNA for the CDR3: TGCAGCGTTGAAAAGGGCGGGAGAGAGACCCAGTACTTC.

A single count supports this clone. The J gene is TRBJ1-4, the V gene TRBV21-1. TRBV21-1 has pseudogene status. The CDR3 loop spans 13 amino acids. CDR3 protein: CASSKRGGEKLFF. CDR3 bases: TGTGCCAGCAGCAAACGAGGTGGGGAAAAACTGTTTTTT.

The chain employs TRBV7-2 and TRBJ1-1; D is unresolved. Per the germline V gene, CDR1 is SGHTA and CDR2 is FQGNSA. The CDR3 length is 13 residues. V was trimmed by 1 base and J by 4 bases, leaving 7 bases between them. This CDR3 reads CASSLERSTEAFF. The CDR3 coding sequence is TGTGCCAGCAGCTTAGAGAGGAGCACTGAAGCTTTCTTT.

The chain couples TRBV6-1 to TRBJ1-5; possible D gene TRBD1, 5 bases. This CDR3 spans 14 amino acids. Germline lookup yields CDR1 MNHNS and CDR2 SASEGT. Trimming removed 4 bases from V and 2 bases from J, with 9 bases in between. CDR3 amino acids: CASSVGGGNQPQHF. The DNA for the CDR3 is TGTGCCAGCAGTGTGGGGGGTGGCAATCAGCCCCAGCATTTT.

This clone was counted between two and nine times. This specimen includes other DNA sequences encoding the same CDR3. V and J are TRBV4-2 and TRBJ2-3; D unresolved. V lost 0 bases and J lost 6, with 4 bases in between. The CDR3 is made up of 12 amino acids. Germline loops: CDR1 LGHNA, CDR2 YNFKEQ. CDR3 region: CASSQDRDTQYF. The CDR3 DNA reads as TGTGCCAGCAGCCAAGATCGTGATACGCAGTATTTT.

CDR3 amino acids: CASRWTGRNSPLHF. CDR3 nucleotide sequence: TGTGCCAGCAGATGGACAGGCCGGAATTCACCCCTCCACTTT. V is TRBV28 and J is TRBJ1-6; 7 bases agree with TRBD1. This CDR3 has 14 residues. J lost 7 bases, V lost 6 bases, and 6 bases had no gene match. Per the germline V gene, CDR1 is MDHEN and CDR2 is SYDVKM.

This chain uses TRBV4-1 with TRBJ2-7; D might be TRBD1 (5 bases). The CDR3 loop spans 14 amino acids. Germline V CDR1 and CDR2: MGHRA, YSYEKL. V was cut by 0 bases and J by 2 bases, with 8 bases left in between. CDR3 sequence reads: CASSQDDRTYEQYF. The CDR3 DNA reads as TGCGCCAGCAGCCAAGATGACAGAACCTACGAGCAGTACTTC.